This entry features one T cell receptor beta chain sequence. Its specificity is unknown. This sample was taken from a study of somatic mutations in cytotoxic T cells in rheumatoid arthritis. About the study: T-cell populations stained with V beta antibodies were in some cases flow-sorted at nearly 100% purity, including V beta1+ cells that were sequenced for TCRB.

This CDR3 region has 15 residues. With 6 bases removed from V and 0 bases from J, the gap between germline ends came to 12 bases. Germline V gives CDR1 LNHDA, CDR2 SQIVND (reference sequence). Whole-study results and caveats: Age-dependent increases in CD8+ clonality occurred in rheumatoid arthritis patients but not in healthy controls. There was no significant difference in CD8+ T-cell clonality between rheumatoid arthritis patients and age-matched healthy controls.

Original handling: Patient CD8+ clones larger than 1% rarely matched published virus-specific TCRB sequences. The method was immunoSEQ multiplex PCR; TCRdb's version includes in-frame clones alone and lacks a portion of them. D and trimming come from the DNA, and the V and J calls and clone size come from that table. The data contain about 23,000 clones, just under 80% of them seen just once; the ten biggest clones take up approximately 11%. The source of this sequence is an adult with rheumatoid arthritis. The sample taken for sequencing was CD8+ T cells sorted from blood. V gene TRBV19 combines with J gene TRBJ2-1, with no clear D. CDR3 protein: CASSPDVSSYNEQFF. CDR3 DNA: TGTGCCAGTAGCCCAGACGTGAGCTCCTACAATGAGCAGTTCTTC.